The 5 T cell receptor beta chains reported below all come from one sample, sequenced in a study of ipilimumab plus nivolumab after autologous stem cell transplantation (dated by TCRdb to the early 2020s). The receptor library was made with the immunoSEQ multiplex PCR assay. TCRdb retrieved this table from immuneACCESS and kept in-frame rearrangements only. Not all clones are present; in checked studies, unresolved V genes account for under half, and no reason is known for the remainder. This sample has approximately 80,000 clones in its table, and 65% to 85% of those were observed once. The ten largest clones capture under 2.5% of the sample. The sample consisted of PBMCs, taken in a trial of ipilimumab plus nivolumab as post-transplant consolidation. These TCRs come from a male donor with diffuse large B-cell lymphoma.

V usage is TRBV15 and J usage is TRBJ1-2; D ambiguous. The V and J ends lost 1 base and 4 bases respectively, with 10 bases between them. The CDR3 consists of 14 residues. Germline CDR1 LNHNV, CDR2 YYDKDF (reference sequence). As DNA, the CDR3 is TGTGCCACCAGCAGAGGGGGTGTAGTCTATGGCTACACCTTC. Translated: CATSRGGVVYGYTF.

V gene TRBV7-2 combines with J gene TRBJ2-5; maybe TRBD1 (6 bases). There are 17 residues in the CDR3. V was pared by 3 bases and J by 5 bases, with 22 bases between. Germline loops: CDR1 SGHTA, CDR2 FQGNSA. This chain's CDR3 is CASSFRRQGSRGETQYF. CDR3 DNA sequence: TGTGCCAGCAGCTTTAGGCGGCAGGGGAGCCGAGGGGAGACCCAGTACTTC.

The V call is TRBV25-1, the J call TRBJ1-2, with 8 bases lining up with TRBD1. Trimming cost V 6 bases and J 6 bases; bases outside gene matches: 6. The germline V gene encodes CDR1 MGHDK and CDR2 SYGVNS. The CDR3 sequence is 13 residues long. The CDR3 is CASRPQGADGYTF. In DNA, the CDR3 is TGTGCCAGCAGGCCGCAGGGGGCAGATGGCTACACCTTC.

The gene calls are TRBV7-8 and TRBJ1-1; no firm D call. The CDR3 runs 13 residues. The germline CDR1 and CDR2 sequences are SGHVS and FQNEAQ. V lost 6 bases and J lost 1, with 9 bases in between. This CDR3 reads CASSIRPNTEAFF. In DNA form, the CDR3 reads TGTGCCAGCAGTATAAGACCGAACACTGAAGCTTTCTTT.

V gene TRBV5-1 combines with J gene TRBJ1-2; a possible D gene is TRBD1 (5 bases). The V gene lost 0 bases and the J gene lost 1 base, with 10 bases spanning the gap. The CDR3 has 15 amino acids. Germline CDR1 and CDR2: SGHRS and YFSETQ. CDR3 nucleotide sequence: TGCGCCAGCAGCTTGGCCCCGGGGGGTAACTATGGCTACACCTTC. It specifies CASSLAPGGNYGYTF.